A selection of T cell receptor beta chains follows, all from one sample in a study of T-cell reconstitution after alpha-beta-depleted transplantation in children. TCRdb used MiXCR to reprocess the PCR reads, holding one entry per CDR3 protein. The data contain around 500,000 distinct CDR3 sequences, around 23% of them singletons. The sample in question was PBMCs, mostly from graft donor cells, obtained 360 days after TCRalphabeta/CD19-depleted stem cell transplant. The receptors derive from a boy less than two years old who had a stem cell transplant for acute myeloid leukemia, so the T cells may come from the graft donor. Each CDR3 is given with its conserved first and last residue. The D gene is left open where the match is weak. Clone sizes are given selectively: once, few, many, or a class where the clone is expanded.

>NA|TRBV4-2|TRBJ2-7|NA
CASSPYESDDEQYF
TGTGCCAGCAGCCCCTATGAGAGCGACGACGAGCAGTACTTC
>few|TRBV7-2|TRBJ2-7|NA
CASSLGLTSAHEQYF
TGTGCCAGCAGCTTAGGACTCACGTCTGCGCACGAGCAGTACTTC
>NA|TRBV27|TRBJ2-3|NA
CASSLSMGLGDTQYF
TGTGCCAGCAGTTTAAGTATGGGGCTGGGAGATACGCAGTATTTT
>NA|TRBV27|TRBJ2-7|NA
CANVPGGDCF
TGTGCCAACGTTCCGGGGGGCGACTGCTTC
>few|TRBV29-1|TRBJ2-3|NA
CSVNSGAGASDTQYF
TGCAGCGTTAACTCGGGGGCGGGAGCTTCAGATACGCAGTATTTT
>few|TRBV12-3/TRBV12-4|TRBJ2-7|NA
CASSPRVSGSYEQYF
TGTGCCAGCAGTCCTCGAGTATCAGGCTCCTACGAGCAGTACTTC
>NA|TRBV4-3|TRBJ2-1|NA
CASSQYGDEQFF
TGCGCCAGCAGCCAATATGGGGATGAGCAGTTCTTC
>many|TRBV7-2|TRBJ1-3|NA
CASSLLYDSSGNTIYF
TGTGCCAGCAGCTTATTATATGACAGCTCTGGAAACACCATATATTTT
>NA|TRBV20-1|TRBJ2-7|NA
CSARDPSRDSYSYEQYF
TGCAGTGCTAGAGACCCGTCCCGGGACTCCTACTCCTACGAGCAGTACTTC
>NA|TRBV4-1|TRBJ2-3|TRBD2
CASSQFPPGLAGGPVADTQYF
TGCGCCAGCAGCCAATTTCCGCCGGGACTAGCGGGGGGGCCCGTGGCAGATACGCAGTATTTT
>few|TRBV6-1|TRBJ1-1|NA
CASSPGGPDLRGMNTEAFF
TGTGCCAGCAGCCCCGGGGGCCCCGACCTTCGGGGTATGAACACTGAAGCTTTCTTT
>many|TRBV5-5|TRBJ2-3|TRBD2
CASSLIAPLLAGDTQYF
TGTGCCAGCAGCTTAATAGCCCCCTTACTAGCGGGCGATACGCAGTATTTT
>NA|TRBV11-2|TRBJ2-5|NA
CASSSRTSKFLLPSETQYF
TGTGCCAGCAGCTCCCGAACTAGTAAGTTCCTGCTCCCATCGGAGACCCAGTACTTC
>NA|TRBV4-3|TRBJ2-7|TRBD2
CASSQEVRTSGAYEQYF
TGCGCCAGCAGCCAAGAGGTGAGGACTAGCGGGGCCTACGAGCAGTACTTC
>few|TRBV7-9|TRBJ2-1|NA
CASSTYRDSVWEQFF
TGTGCCAGCAGCACATACAGGGATTCGGTTTGGGAGCAGTTCTTC
>many|TRBV29-1|TRBJ1-1|TRBD1
CSVSEGALAEAFF
TGCAGCGTTTCGGAGGGGGCGTTGGCTGAAGCTTTCTTT
>many|TRBV12-3/TRBV12-4|TRBJ1-6|TRBD1
CASSSRTGLIYNSPLHF
TGTGCCAGCAGTTCCCGGACAGGGCTAATCTATAATTCACCCCTCCACTTT
>few|TRBV19|TRBJ1-1|TRBD1
CASSVAQGAAEAFF
TGTGCCAGTAGTGTCGCCCAGGGGGCTGCTGAAGCTTTCTTT
>many|TRBV7-3|TRBJ2-1|TRBD2
CASSLTGRGGSNEQFF
TGTGCCAGCAGCTTAACAGGACGGGGGGGCTCCAATGAGCAGTTCTTC
>NA|TRBV5-1|TRBJ1-4|NA
CASSLSRGTGTNEKLFF
TGCGCCAGCAGCTTGTCTAGGGGAACTGGGACTAATGAAAAACTGTTTTTT
>many|TRBV29-1|TRBJ2-7|NA
CSVYAGTVSYEQYF
TGCAGCGTTTACGCCGGGACCGTATCCTACGAGCAGTACTTC
>NA|TRBV12-3/TRBV12-4|TRBJ2-2|TRBD2
CASSLDGGAATGELFF
TGTGCCAGCAGTTTAGACGGGGGGGCGGCCACCGGGGAGCTGTTTTTT
>NA|TRBV6-6|TRBJ2-3|NA
CASSPRSSDTQYF
TGTGCCAGCAGCCCACGGAGCTCAGATACGCAGTATTTT
>many|TRBV6-1|TRBJ2-3|NA
CASSTGTPEWGTDTQYF
TGTGCCAGCAGTACCGGGACACCCGAGTGGGGCACAGATACGCAGTATTTT
>NA|TRBV5-1|TRBJ2-3|TRBD2
CASSWTSGRTDTQYF
TGCGCCAGCAGCTGGACTAGCGGCCGCACAGATACGCAGTATTTT
>few|TRBV6-5|TRBJ1-6|NA
CASSYEGRGSDPLHF
TGTGCCAGCAGTTACGAGGGCAGGGGATCTGACCCCCTCCACTTT
>many|TRBV20-1|TRBJ2-3|NA
CSAKKRTDTQYF
TGCAGTGCTAAGAAGCGCACAGATACGCAGTATTTT
>NA|TRBV6-5|TRBJ1-1|TRBD1
CASSYSGTGVPTEAFF
TGTGCCAGCAGTTACTCCGGGACAGGGGTTCCCACTGAAGCTTTCTTT
>many|TRBV7-9|TRBJ2-3|TRBD1
CASSLTGDRGDTQYF
TGTGCCAGCAGCCTGACAGGGGACCGGGGAGACACGCAGTATTTT
>many|TRBV20-1|TRBJ2-7|TRBD1
CSARGDSPLQYF
TGCAGTGCTAGAGGGGACAGTCCGCTGCAGTACTTC